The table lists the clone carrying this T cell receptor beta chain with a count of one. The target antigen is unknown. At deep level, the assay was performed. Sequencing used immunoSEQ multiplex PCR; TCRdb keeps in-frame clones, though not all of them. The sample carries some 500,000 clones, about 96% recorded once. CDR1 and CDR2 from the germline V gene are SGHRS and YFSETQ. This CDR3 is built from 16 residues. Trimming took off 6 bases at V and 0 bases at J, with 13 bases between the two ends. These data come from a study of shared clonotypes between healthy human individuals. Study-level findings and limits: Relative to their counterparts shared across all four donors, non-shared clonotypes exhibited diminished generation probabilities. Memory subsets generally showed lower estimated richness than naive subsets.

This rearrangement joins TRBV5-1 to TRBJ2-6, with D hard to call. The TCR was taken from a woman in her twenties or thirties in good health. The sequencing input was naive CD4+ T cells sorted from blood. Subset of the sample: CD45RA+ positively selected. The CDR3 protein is CASTDTVSSGANVLTF. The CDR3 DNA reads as TGCGCCAGCACCGACACAGTAAGCTCTGGGGCCAACGTCCTGACTTTC.